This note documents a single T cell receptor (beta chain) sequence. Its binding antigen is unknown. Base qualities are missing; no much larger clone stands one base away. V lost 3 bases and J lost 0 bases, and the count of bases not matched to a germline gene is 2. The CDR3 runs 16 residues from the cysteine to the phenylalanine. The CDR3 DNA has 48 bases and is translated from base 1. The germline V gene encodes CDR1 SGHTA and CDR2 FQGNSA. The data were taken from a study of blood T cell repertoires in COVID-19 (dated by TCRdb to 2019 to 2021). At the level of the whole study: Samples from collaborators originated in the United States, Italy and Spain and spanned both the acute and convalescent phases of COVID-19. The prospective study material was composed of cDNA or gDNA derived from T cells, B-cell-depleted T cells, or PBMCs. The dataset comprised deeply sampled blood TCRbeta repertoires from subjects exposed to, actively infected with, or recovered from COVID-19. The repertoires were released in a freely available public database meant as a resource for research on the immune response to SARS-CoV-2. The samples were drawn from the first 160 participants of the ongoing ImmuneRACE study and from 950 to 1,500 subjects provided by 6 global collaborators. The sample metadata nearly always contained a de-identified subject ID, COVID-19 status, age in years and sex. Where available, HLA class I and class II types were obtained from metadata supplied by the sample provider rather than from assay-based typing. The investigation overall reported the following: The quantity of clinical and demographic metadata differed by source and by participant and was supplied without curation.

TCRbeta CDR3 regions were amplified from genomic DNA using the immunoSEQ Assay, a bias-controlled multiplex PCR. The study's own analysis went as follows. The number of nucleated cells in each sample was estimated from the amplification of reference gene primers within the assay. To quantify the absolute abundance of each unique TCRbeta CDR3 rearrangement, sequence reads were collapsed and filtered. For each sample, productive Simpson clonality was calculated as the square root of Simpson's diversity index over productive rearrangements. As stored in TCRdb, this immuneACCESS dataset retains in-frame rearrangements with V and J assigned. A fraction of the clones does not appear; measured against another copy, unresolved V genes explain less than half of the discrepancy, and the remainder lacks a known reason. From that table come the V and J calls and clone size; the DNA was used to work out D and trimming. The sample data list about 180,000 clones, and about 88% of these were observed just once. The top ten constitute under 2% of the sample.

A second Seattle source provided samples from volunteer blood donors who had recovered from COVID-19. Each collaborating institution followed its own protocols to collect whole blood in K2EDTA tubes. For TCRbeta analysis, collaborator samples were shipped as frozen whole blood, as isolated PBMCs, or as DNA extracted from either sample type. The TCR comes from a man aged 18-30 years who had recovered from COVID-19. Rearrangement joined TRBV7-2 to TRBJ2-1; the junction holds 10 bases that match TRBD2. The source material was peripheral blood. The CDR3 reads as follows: CASSFSSGSSYNEQFF. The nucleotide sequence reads TGTGCCAGCAGCTTCTCTAGCGGGAGCTCCTACAATGAGCAGTTCTTC.